The 11 T cell receptor beta chains below come from one sample, sequenced in a study of blood T cell repertoires in COVID-19. TCRdb's copy holds only in-frame clones and misses some; the assay was immunoSEQ multiplex PCR. The table lists about 220,000 clones, around three quarters of them singletons. Sequencing was carried out using peripheral blood. These receptors all stem from a woman in her 70s with acute or convalescent COVID-19.

This clone was found a few times. The rearrangement links TRBV2 to TRBJ1-4; the match to TRBD1 covers 9 bases. V dropped 6 bases and J dropped 5; count of bases not matched to a gene: 1. Germline-derived CDR1 and CDR2 are SNHLY and FYNNEI. This CDR3 has 13 residues. The DNA of the CDR3 is TGTGCCAGCAGCGGGACAGGGAATGAAAAACTGTTTTTT. Translated: CASSGTGNEKLFF.

The rearrangement joins TRBV3-1 (or the pseudogene TRBV3-2) to TRBJ1-2; D is undetermined. This CDR3 spans 14 amino acids. Germline V gene lookup returns CDR1 LGHDT and CDR2 YNNKEL (reference sequence). V lost 1 base, J lost 8 bases, and 14 bases lay in between. CDR3 bases: TGTGCCAGCAGCCAAGGAATACCTGCGAGAGGCTACACCTTC. It is translated as CASSQGIPARGYTF.

In DNA form, the CDR3 reads TGCGCCAGCAGCTTGGATCCGGGGGCGAACACCGGGGAGCTGTTTTTT. This codes for CASSLDPGANTGELFF. The chain employs TRBV5-1 and TRBJ2-2; D is perhaps TRBD2 (6 bases). The V end lost 0 bases, the J end lost 0 bases, and 9 bases lay between the germline ends. The CDR3 is 16 residues long. The V gene's germline CDR1 is SGHRS and CDR2 YFSETQ. Combining the CDR3 with reference TRBV5-1 and TRBJ2-2 gives the whole variable domain KAGVTQTPRYLIKTRGQQVTLSCSPISGHRSVSWYQQTPGQGLQFLFEYFSETQRNKGNFPGRFSGRQFSNSRSEMNVSTLELGDSALYLCASSLDPGANTGELFFGEGSRLTVL.

V and J are TRBV6-5 and TRBJ2-2; tentatively, D is TRBD1 (7 bases). Trimming took 7 bases from V and 8 from J, leaving 17 bases between them. The CDR3 length is 14 residues. Germline CDR1 reads MNHEY; CDR2 reads SVGAGI. This CDR3 reads CASTPTGTLGELFF. In DNA form, the CDR3 reads TGTGCCAGCACCCCGACAGGGACTTTAGGGGAGCTGTTTTTT.

The chain couples TRBV28 to TRBJ1-5; D not certain. The CDR3 spans 14 residues. Deletions cut 7 bases from V and 9 bases from J, with 19 bases between. Per germline, CDR1 MDHEN and CDR2 SYDVKM. The CDR3 nucleotides read TGTGCCAGCATGTGGGCTATGCGTGATCGGCCCCAGCATTTT. Protein sequence: CASMWAMRDRPQHF.

This clone was detected once. This chain connects TRBV19 to TRBJ1-1; D may be TRBD1 (5 bases). The germline V gene has CDR1 LNHDA and CDR2 SQIVND (reference sequence). Trimming cost V 1 base and J 6 bases, with 12 bases left between them. The CDR3 contains 14 residues. For the CDR3, the DNA is TGTGCCAGTAGTATAGCGGGGGTCACGGCTGAAGCTTTCTTT. Translated, it gives CASSIAGVTAEAFF.

V and J are TRBV2 and TRBJ1-6; no clear D. Germline V gives CDR1 SNHLY, CDR2 FYNNEI. Trimming stripped 5 bases from V and 6 bases from J, with 2 bases between. The CDR3 is 11 residues long. The CDR3 DNA is TGTGCCAGCAGTCTTAATTCACCCCTCCACTTT. Translation: CASSLNSPLHF.

V is TRBV12-3 or TRBV12-4 and J is TRBJ2-2; possible D gene TRBD1, 6 bases. The CDR3 consists of 12 residues. Trimming removed 6 bases from V and 13 bases from J, with 15 bases in between. The CDR3 DNA sequence: TGTGCCAGCAGGCCCTCAGGGGATACGCTGTTTTTT. This encodes CASRPSGDTLFF.

This clone was detected a few times. For the CDR3, the DNA is TGTGCCAGCAGCTTAGCACAGGACCTAGCCAAAAACATTCAGTACTTC. It encodes CASSLAQDLAKNIQYF. The chain has TRBV5-4 and TRBJ2-4; maybe TRBD1 (5 bases). This CDR3 has 16 residues. Germline-derived CDR1 and CDR2 are SGHNT and YYREEE (reference sequence). Trimming took off 2 bases at V and 0 bases at J, with 12 bases between the two ends.

The V and J genes are TRBV10-1 and TRBJ2-3; TRBD2 matches at 9 bases. CDR1 WNHNN and CDR2 SYGVQD come from the germline V gene (reference sequence). V was clipped by 10 bases and J by 3 bases; unmatched bases: 11. This CDR3 spans 15 amino acids. The CDR3 coding sequence is TGCGCCACCGGCGGGGGGGACTGGTCTACAGATACGCAGTATTTT. As protein: CATGGGDWSTDTQYF.

This chain links TRBV12-3 or TRBV12-4 with TRBJ1-2; 7 nucleotides match TRBD1. The CDR3 consists of 13 residues. The J segment lost 5 bases and the V segment lost 10 bases, leaving 10 bases of the junction unmatched. The CDR3 sequence: CATAGQGVYGYTF. CDR3 coding DNA: TGTGCCACCGCCGGCCAGGGGGTTTATGGCTACACCTTC.